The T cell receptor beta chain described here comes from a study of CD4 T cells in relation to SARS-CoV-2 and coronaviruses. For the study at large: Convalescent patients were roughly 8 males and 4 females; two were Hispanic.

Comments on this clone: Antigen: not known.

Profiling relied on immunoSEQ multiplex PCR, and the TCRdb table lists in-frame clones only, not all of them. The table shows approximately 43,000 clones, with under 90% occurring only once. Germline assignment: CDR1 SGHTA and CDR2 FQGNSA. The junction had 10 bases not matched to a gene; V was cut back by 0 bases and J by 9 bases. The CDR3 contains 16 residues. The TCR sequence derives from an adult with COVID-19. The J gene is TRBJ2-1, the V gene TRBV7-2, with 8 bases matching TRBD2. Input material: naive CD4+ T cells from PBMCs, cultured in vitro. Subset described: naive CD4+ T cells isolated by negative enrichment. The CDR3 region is CASSLAGSGSRAEQFF. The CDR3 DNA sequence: TGTGCCAGCAGCTTAGCTGGAAGCGGGAGCCGCGCTGAGCAGTTCTTC.